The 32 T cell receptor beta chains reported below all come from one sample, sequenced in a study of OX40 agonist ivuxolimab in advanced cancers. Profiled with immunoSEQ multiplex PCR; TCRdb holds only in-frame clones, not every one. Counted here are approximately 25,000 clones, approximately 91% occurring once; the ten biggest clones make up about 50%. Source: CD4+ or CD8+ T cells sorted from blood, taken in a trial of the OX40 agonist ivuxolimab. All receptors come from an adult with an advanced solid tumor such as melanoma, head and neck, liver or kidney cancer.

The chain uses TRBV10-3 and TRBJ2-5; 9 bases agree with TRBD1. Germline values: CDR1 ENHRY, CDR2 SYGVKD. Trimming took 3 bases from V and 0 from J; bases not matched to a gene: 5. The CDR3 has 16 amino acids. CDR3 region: CAISDRDRGYQETQYF. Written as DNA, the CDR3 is TGTGCCATCAGTGATCGCGACAGGGGGTACCAAGAGACCCAGTACTTC.

DNA for the CDR3: TGCGCCAGCAGGCGAGTTGTGGCCCCCCCTAATAATTCACCCCTCCACTTT. Translation gives CASRRVVAPPNNSPLHF. This chain links TRBV5-1 with TRBJ1-6; D not certain. CDR3 length: 17 amino acids. The V and J ends lost 5 bases and 5 bases respectively, with 20 bases between them. Germline values: CDR1 SGHRS, CDR2 YFSETQ.

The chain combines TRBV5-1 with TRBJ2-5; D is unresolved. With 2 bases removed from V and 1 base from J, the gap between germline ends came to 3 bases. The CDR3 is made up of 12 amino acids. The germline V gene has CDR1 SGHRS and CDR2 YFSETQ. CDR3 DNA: TGCGCCAGCAGCTTCCTCCAAGAGACCCAGTACTTC. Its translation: CASSFLQETQYF.

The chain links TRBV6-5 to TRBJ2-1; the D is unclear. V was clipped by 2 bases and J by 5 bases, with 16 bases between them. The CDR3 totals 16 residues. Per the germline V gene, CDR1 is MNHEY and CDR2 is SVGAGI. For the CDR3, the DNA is TGTGCCAGCAGTTACGGAGTACCCAATCAACACAATGAGCAGTTCTTC. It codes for CASSYGVPNQHNEQFF.

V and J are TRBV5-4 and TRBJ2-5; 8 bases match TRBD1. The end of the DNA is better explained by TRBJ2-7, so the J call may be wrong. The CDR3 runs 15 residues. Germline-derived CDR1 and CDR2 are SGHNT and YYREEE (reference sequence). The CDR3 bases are TGTGCCAGCAGAGTGACAGGGGAACCCTCCTACGAGCAGTACTTC. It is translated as CASRVTGEPSYEQYF.

As DNA, the CDR3 is TGTGCCAGCAGCTTAGTGACAGGGGGCCGGAACACTGAAGCTTTCTTT. Its translation is CASSLVTGGRNTEAFF. This rearrangement joins TRBV7-2 to TRBJ1-1; TRBD1 agrees at 10 bases. In germline, CDR1 is SGHTA, CDR2 FQGNSA. Trimming took 1 base from V and 1 from J; bases not matched to a gene: 3. The length of the CDR3 is 16 residues.

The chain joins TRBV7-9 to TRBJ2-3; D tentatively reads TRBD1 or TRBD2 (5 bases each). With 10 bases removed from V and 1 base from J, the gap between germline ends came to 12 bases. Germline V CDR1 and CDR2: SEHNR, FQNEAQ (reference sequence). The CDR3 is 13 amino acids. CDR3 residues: CAIGADRTDTQYF. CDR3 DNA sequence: TGTGCCATCGGGGCAGATCGCACAGATACGCAGTATTTT.

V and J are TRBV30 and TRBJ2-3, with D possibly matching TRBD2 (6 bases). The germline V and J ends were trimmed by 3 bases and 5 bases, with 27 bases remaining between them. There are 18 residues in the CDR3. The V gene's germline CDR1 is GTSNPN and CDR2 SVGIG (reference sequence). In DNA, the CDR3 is TGTGCCTGGAGGCCGACTAGTCCGGGACTGAGCTTGGTAGATACGCAGTATTTT. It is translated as CAWRPTSPGLSLVDTQYF. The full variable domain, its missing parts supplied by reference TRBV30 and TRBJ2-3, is SQTIHQWPATLVQPVGSPLSLECTVEGTSNPNLYWYRQAAGRGLQLLFYSVGIGQISSEVPQNLSASRPQDRQFILSSKKLLLSDSGFYLCAWRPTSPGLSLVDTQYFGPGTRLTVL.

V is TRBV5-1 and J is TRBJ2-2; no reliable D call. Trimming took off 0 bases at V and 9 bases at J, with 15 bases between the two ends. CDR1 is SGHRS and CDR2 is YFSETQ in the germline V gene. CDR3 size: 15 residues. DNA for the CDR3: TGCGCCAGCAGCTTGGGATTCGAAGGAGAACGGGAGCTGTTTTTT. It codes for CASSLGFEGERELFF.

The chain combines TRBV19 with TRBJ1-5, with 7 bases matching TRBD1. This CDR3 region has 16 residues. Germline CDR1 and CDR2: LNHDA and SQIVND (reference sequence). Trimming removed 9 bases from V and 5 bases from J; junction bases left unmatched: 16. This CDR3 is CASHSGTANSHQPQHF. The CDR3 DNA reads TGTGCCAGCCATTCCGGGACAGCTAATTCCCATCAGCCCCAGCATTTT.

The CDR3 DNA sequence: TGTGCCAGCTCACCCGGGACAGCTCCAGATACGCAGTATTTT. This codes for CASSPGTAPDTQYF. The genes are TRBV18 and TRBJ2-3; 7 bases agree with TRBD1. The CDR3 has 14 amino acids. With 3 bases clipped from V and 4 bases from J, the junction kept 4 bases outside the gene matches. Germline V lookup: CDR1 KGHSH, CDR2 LQKENI.

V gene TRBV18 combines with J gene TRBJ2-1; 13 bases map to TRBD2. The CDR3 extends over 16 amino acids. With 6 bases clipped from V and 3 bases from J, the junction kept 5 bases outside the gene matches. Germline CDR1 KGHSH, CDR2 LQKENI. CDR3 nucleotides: TGTGCCAGCTCGGAGGGGACTAGCGGGAACTACAATGAGCAGTTCTTC. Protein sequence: CASSEGTSGNYNEQFF.

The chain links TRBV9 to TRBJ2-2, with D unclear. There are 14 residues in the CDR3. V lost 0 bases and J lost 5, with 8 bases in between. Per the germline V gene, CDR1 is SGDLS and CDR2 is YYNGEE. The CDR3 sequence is CASSVALSTGELFF. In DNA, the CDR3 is TGTGCCAGCAGCGTAGCCTTATCGACCGGGGAGCTGTTTTTT. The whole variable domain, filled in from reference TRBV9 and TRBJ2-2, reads DSGVTQTPKHLITATGQRVTLRCSPRSGDLSVYWYQQSLDQGLQFLIQYYNGEERAKGNILERFSAQQFPDLHSELNLSSLELGDSALYFCASSVALSTGELFFGEGSRLTVL.

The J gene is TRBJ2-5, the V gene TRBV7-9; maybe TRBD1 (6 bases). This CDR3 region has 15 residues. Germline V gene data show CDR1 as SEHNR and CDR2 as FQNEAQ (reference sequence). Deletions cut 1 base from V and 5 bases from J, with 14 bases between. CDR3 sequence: CASSLGVAGAETQYF. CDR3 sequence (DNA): TGTGCCAGCAGCTTAGGGGTAGCAGGGGCTGAGACCCAGTACTTC.

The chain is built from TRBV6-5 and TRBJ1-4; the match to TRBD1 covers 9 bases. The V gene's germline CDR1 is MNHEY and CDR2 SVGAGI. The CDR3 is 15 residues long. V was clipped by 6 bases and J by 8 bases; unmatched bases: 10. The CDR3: CASRGQGTAWEKLFF. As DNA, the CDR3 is TGTGCCAGCAGAGGACAGGGGACAGCATGGGAAAAACTGTTTTTT.

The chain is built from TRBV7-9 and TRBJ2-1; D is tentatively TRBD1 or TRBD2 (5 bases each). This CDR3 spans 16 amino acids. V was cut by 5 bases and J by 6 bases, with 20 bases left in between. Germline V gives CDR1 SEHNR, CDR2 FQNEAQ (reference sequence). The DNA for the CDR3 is TGTGCCAGCAGCCAAATGGGGGACGGGAATCTCAATGAGCAGTTCTTC. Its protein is CASSQMGDGNLNEQFF. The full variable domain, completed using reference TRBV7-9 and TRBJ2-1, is DTGVSQNPRHKITKRGQNVTFRCDPISEHNRLYWYRQTLGQGPEFLTYFQNEAQLEKSRLLSDRFSAERPKGSFSTLEIQRTEQGDSAMYLCASSQMGDGNLNEQFFGPGTRLTVL.

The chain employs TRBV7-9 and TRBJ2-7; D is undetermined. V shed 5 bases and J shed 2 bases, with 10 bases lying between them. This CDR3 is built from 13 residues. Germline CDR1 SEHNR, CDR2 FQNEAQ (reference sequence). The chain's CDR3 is CASSPSLPYEQYF. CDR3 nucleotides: TGTGCCAGCAGCCCCTCCCTCCCCTACGAGCAGTACTTC.

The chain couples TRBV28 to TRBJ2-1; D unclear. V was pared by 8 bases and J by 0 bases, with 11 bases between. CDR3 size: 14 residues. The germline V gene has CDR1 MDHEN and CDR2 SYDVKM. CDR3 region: CASHGVGSYNEQFF. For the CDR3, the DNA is TGTGCCAGCCACGGTGTGGGCTCCTACAATGAGCAGTTCTTC.

The CDR3: CASSLGPGTGGSEEYF. The CDR3 DNA sequence: TGTGCCAGCAGTTTAGGGCCGGGGACAGGGGGCTCAGAGGAGTACTTC. The V gene is TRBV28, the J gene TRBJ2-7, with 12 bases matching TRBD1. Trimming removed 2 bases from V and 11 bases from J; junction bases left unmatched: 13. This CDR3 has 16 residues. The germline CDR1 and CDR2 sequences are MDHEN and SYDVKM.

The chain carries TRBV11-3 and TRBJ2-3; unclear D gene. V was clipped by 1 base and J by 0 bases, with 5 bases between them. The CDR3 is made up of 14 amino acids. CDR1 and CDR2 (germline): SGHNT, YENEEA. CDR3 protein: CASSLGSSTDTQYF. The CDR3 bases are TGTGCCAGCAGCTTAGGGTCTAGCACAGATACGCAGTATTTT.

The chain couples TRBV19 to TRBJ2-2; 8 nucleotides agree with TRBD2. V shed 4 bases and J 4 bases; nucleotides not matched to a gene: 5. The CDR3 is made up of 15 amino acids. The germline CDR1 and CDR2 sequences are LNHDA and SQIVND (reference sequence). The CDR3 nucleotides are TGTGCCAGTAGTAGGGGACTAGGGAGCACCGGGGAGCTGTTTTTT. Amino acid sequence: CASSRGLGSTGELFF.

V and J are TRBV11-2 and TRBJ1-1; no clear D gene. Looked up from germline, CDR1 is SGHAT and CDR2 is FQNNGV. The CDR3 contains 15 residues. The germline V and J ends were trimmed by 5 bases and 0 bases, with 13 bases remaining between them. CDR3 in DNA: TGTGCCAGCAGCCCTGGACGGAGCATGAACACTGAAGCTTTCTTT. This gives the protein CASSPGRSMNTEAFF.

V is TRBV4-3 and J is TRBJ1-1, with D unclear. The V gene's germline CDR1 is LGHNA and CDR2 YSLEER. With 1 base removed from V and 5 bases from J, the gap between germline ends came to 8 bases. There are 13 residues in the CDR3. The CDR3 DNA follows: TGCGCCAGCAGCCAAGGGACGGTTACTGAAGCTTTCTTT. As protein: CASSQGTVTEAFF.

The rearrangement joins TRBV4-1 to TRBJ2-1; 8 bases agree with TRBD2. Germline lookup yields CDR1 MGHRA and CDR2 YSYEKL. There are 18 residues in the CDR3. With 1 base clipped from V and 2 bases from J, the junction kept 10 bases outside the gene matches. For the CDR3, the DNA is TGCGCCAGCAGCCAAGGGGGAGCCGGGAGGGGCGCCTACAATGAGCAGTTCTTC. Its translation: CASSQGGAGRGAYNEQFF.

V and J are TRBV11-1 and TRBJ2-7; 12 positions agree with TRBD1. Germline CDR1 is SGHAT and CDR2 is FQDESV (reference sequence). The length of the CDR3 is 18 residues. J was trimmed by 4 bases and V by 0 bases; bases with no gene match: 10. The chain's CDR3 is CASSLALGTGGVYYEQYF. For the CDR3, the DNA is TGTGCCAGCAGCTTAGCCCTGGGGACAGGGGGCGTTTATTACGAGCAGTACTTC.

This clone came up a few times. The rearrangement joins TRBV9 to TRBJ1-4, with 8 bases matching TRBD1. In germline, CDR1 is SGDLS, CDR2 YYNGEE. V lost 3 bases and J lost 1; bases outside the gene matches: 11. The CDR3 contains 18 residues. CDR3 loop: CASSERTGNARTNEKLFF. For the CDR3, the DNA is TGTGCCAGCAGCGAGAGGACAGGGAATGCTCGAACTAATGAAAAACTGTTTTTT. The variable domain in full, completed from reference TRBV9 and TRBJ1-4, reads DSGVTQTPKHLITATGQRVTLRCSPRSGDLSVYWYQQSLDQGLQFLIQYYNGEERAKGNILERFSAQQFPDLHSELNLSSLELGDSALYFCASSERTGNARTNEKLFFGSGTQLSVL.

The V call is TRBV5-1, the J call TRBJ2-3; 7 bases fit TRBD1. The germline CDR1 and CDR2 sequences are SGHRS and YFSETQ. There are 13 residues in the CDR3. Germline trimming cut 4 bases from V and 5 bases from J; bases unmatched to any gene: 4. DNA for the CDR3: TGCGCCAGCAGCCGGCGACAGGGAGATACGCAGTATTTT. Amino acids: CASSRRQGDTQYF.

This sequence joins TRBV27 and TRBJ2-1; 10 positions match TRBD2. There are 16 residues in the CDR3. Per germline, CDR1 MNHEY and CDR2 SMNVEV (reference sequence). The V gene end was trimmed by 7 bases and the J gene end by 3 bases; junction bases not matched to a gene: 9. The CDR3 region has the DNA TGTGCCAGCACCCTAACGCTAGCGGGGGACTACAATGAGCAGTTCTTC. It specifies CASTLTLAGDYNEQFF.

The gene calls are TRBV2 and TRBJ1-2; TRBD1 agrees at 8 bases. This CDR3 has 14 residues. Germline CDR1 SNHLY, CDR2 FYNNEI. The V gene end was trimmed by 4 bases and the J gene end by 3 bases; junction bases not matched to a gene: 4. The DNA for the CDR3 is TGTGCCAGCAGTGGTCAGGGGGCAGACTATGGCTACACCTTC. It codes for CASSGQGADYGYTF.

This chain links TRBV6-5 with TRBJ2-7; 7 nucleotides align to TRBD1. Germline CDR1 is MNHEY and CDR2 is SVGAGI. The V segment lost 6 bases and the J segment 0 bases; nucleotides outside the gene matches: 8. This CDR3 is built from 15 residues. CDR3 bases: TGTGCCAGCAGGCGTGACAGGGATCCCTCCTACGAGCAGTACTTC. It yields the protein CASRRDRDPSYEQYF.

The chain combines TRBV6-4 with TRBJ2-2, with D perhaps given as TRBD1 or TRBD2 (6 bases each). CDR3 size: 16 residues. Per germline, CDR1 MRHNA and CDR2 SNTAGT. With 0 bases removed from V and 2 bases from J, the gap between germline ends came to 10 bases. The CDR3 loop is CASSDSPGANTGELFF. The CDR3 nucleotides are TGTGCCAGCAGTGACTCGCCGGGGGCTAACACCGGGGAGCTGTTTTTT.

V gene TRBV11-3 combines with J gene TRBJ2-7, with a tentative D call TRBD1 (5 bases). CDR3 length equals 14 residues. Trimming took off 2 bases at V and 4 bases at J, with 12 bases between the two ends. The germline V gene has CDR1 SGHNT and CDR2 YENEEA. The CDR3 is CASSLLQGFYEQYF. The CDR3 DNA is TGTGCCAGCAGCTTACTCCAGGGTTTTTACGAGCAGTACTTC.